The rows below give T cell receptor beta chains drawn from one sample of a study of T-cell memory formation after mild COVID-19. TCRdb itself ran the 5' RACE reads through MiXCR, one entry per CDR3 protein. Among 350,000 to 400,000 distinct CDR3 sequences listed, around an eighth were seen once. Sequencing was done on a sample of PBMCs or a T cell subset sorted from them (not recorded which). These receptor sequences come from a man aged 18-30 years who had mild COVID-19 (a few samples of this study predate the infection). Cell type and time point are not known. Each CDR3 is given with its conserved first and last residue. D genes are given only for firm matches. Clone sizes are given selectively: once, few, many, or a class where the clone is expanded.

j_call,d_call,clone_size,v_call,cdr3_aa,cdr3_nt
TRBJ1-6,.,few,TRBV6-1,CASGNGRNYSPLHF,TGTGCCAGCGGGAACGGGCGGAACTATTCACCCCTCCACTTT
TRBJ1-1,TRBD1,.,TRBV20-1,CSANPGGISTEAFF,TGCAGTGCTAATCCAGGGGGTATATCCACTGAAGCTTTCTTT
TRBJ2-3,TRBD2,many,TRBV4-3,CASSPLSGLNTDTQYF,TGCGCCAGCAGCCCACTTAGCGGGCTCAACACAGATACGCAGTATTTT
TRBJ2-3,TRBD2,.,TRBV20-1,CSAKPAGGSQYF,TGCAGTGCCAAACCAGCGGGGGGGTCGCAGTATTTT
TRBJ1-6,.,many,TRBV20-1,CSARDRGVDSPLHF,TGCAGTGCTAGAGACCGGGGAGTAGATTCACCCCTCCACTTT
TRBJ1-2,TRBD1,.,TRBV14,CASSQTYGTGSGYTF,TGTGCCAGCAGCCAAACCTATGGGACAGGGTCTGGCTACACCTTC
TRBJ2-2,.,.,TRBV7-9,CASSPRVGELFF,TGTGCCAGCAGCCCCCGAGTCGGGGAGCTGTTTTTT
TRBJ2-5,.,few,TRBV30,CAWTPEETQYF,TGTGCCTGGACCCCGGAGGAGACCCAGTACTTC
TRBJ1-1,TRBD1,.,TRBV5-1,CASTSDRRVSMDTEAFF,TGCGCCAGCACCTCGGACAGGAGGGTTAGTATGGACACTGAAGCTTTCTTT
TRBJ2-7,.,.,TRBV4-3,CASSQEWQLLYYEQYF,TGCGCCAGCAGCCAAGAATGGCAACTCTTATACTACGAGCAGTACTTC